The 21 T cell receptor beta chains listed next were all sequenced from one sample in a study of shared clonotypes between healthy human individuals. Profiled with immunoSEQ multiplex PCR; TCRdb holds only in-frame clones, not every one. Of about 800,000 clones in the sample, approximately 97% were seen once. CD45RO-negative, CCR7-selected cells formed the naive CD8 fraction, which excluded terminally differentiated effector memory CD45RA+ cells. The sample taken for sequencing was naive CD8+ T cells sorted from blood. The source is a young man in good health.

On this clone itself: Other DNA sequences in this specimen translate into the identical CDR3. The gene calls are TRBV27 and TRBJ1-5, with D possibly TRBD1 on 6 matching bases. This CDR3 comprises 15 residues. CDR1 and CDR2 from the germline V gene are MNHEY and SMNVEV (reference sequence). The germline V and J ends were trimmed by 3 bases and 2 bases, with 11 bases remaining between them. CDR3 amino acids: CASSLGGAGNQPQHF. CDR3 coding DNA: TGTGCCAGCAGTTTGGGGGGCGCGGGCAATCAGCCCCAGCATTTT.

For this clone: Other nucleotide sequences in the sample specify the same CDR3. The V gene is TRBV27, the J gene TRBJ2-2; maybe TRBD2 (6 bases). This CDR3 is built from 13 residues. Trimming took off 5 bases at V and 4 bases at J, with 8 bases between the two ends. Germline V gene data show CDR1 as MNHEY and CDR2 as SMNVEV (reference sequence). The CDR3 here is CASSLGGTGELFF. In nucleotides, the CDR3 is TGTGCCAGCAGTCTGGGGGGCACCGGGGAGCTGTTTTTT.

The V call is TRBV7-3, the J call TRBJ2-7; perhaps TRBD2 as D (6 bases). Germline CDR1 SGHTA, CDR2 FQGTGA. V was trimmed by 0 bases and J by 5 bases, leaving 8 bases between them. CDR3 length equals 13 residues. CDR3 sequence reads: CASSLTAGNEQYF. CDR3 in DNA: TGTGCCAGCAGCTTAACGGCGGGGAACGAGCAGTACTTC.

V is TRBV7-9 and J is TRBJ1-2, with TRBD1 as a possible D gene (5 bases). CDR3 length: 13 amino acids. CDR1 is SEHNR and CDR2 is FQNEAQ in the germline V gene (reference sequence). Deletions cut 5 bases from V and 4 bases from J, with 11 bases between. CDR3 sequence (DNA): TGTGCCAGCAGCGGGACGTTAGTCTATGGCTACACCTTC. Amino acids: CASSGTLVYGYTF.

The CDR3 nucleotides read TGCGCCAGCAGCCAAGTACAAGCGGGAGATGGGAGCTCCTACAATGAGCAGTTCTTC. This translates into CASSQVQAGDGSSYNEQFF. The rearrangement links TRBV4-1 to TRBJ2-1, with 8 positions matching TRBD2. V shed 1 base and J 0 bases; nucleotides not matched to a gene: 11. Germline V gene data show CDR1 as MGHRA and CDR2 as YSYEKL. This CDR3 is 19 amino acids long.

The chain carries TRBV10-3 and TRBJ2-3; tentative D call: TRBD2 (6 bases). With 10 bases removed from V and 9 bases from J, the gap between germline ends came to 17 bases. Germline V gene sequence: CDR1 ENHRY, CDR2 SYGVKD. The CDR3 sequence is 12 residues long. The CDR3 sequence: CATQTGDGTQYF. The CDR3 coding sequence is TGTGCCACCCAGACGGGGGATGGAACGCAGTATTTT.

This chain connects TRBV15 to TRBJ2-5; possible D gene TRBD2, 6 bases. Trimming stripped 1 base from V and 5 bases from J, with 14 bases between. Per germline, CDR1 LNHNV and CDR2 YYDKDF (reference sequence). The CDR3 is 15 amino acids. The CDR3 DNA sequence: TGTGCCACCAGCAGAGCGGCTAGCGTTGGGGAGACCCAGTACTTC. It specifies CATSRAASVGETQYF.

This clone was seen once. V is TRBV7-8 and J is TRBJ1-2, with 9 bases aligning to TRBD1. Looked up from germline, CDR1 is SGHVS and CDR2 is FQNEAQ. V shed 5 bases and J 4 bases; nucleotides not matched to a gene: 14. The CDR3 loop spans 17 amino acids. CDR3 sequence (DNA): TGTGCCAGCAGCAACTCAAGGACAGGGGCTTCCGCCTATGGCTACACCTTC. Translated: CASSNSRTGASAYGYTF.

This clone was counted a single time. The chain links TRBV15 to TRBJ2-5, with D tentatively TRBD1 or TRBD2 (5 bases each). The ends were cut back, 4 bases at V and 5 bases at J, with 14 bases in the middle. This CDR3 spans 14 amino acids. Germline V lookup: CDR1 LNHNV, CDR2 YYDKDF (reference sequence). CDR3 loop: CATSTQGTLETQYF. CDR3 sequence (DNA): TGTGCCACCAGCACTCAAGGGACCCTGGAGACCCAGTACTTC.

Written as DNA, the CDR3 is TGCGCCAGCAGCCAATCAGGGGGCGGTCTGAACGAGCAGTACTTC. Translating gives CASSQSGGGLNEQYF. V is TRBV4-3 and J is TRBJ2-7, with 8 bases aligning to TRBD1. J was trimmed by 5 bases and V by 2 bases; bases with no gene match: 8. The CDR3 contains 15 residues. Per germline, CDR1 LGHNA and CDR2 YSLEER.

This clone was observed a handful of times. This sequence joins TRBV5-1 and TRBJ2-7; D perhaps matches TRBD2 (6 bases). Looked up from germline, CDR1 is SGHRS and CDR2 is YFSETQ. The CDR3 has 14 amino acids. The ends were cut back, 2 bases at V and 6 bases at J, with 15 bases in the middle. The CDR3 sequence: CASSFPRDSSEQYF. The CDR3 DNA follows: TGCGCCAGCAGCTTCCCCAGGGACTCGAGCGAGCAGTACTTC.

This rearrangement joins TRBV5-1 to TRBJ2-1; TRBD1 aligns across 7 bases. The germline V gene has CDR1 SGHRS and CDR2 YFSETQ. J lost 8 bases, V lost 7 bases, and 18 bases had no gene match. This CDR3 has 16 residues. The CDR3 region is CASGETGINPRHEQFF. As DNA, the CDR3 is TGCGCCAGCGGAGAGACAGGGATTAATCCCCGCCATGAGCAGTTCTTC. Full variable domain (remainder filled in from reference TRBV5-1 and TRBJ2-1): KAGVTQTPRYLIKTRGQQVTLSCSPISGHRSVSWYQQTPGQGLQFLFEYFSETQRNKGNFPGRFSGRQFSNSRSEMNVSTLELGDSALYLCASGETGINPRHEQFFGPGTRLTVL.

V usage is TRBV7-9 and J usage is TRBJ2-7, with D unresolved. Germline V gene data show CDR1 as SEHNR and CDR2 as FQNEAQ (reference sequence). The CDR3 extends over 15 amino acids. Trimming took 3 bases from V and 2 from J, leaving 14 bases between them. The CDR3 is CASSLSSQPAYEQYF. DNA of the CDR3: TGTGCCAGCAGCTTGTCGTCTCAACCAGCCTACGAGCAGTACTTC.

Worth noting for this clone: At the DNA level, this CDR3 is encoded by other sequences in the same sample as well. The rearrangement uses TRBV27 and TRBJ2-1; 8 bases agree with TRBD2. With V trimmed by 9 bases and J by 7 bases, 14 bases remained unmatched. Germline V CDR1 and CDR2: MNHEY, SMNVEV (reference sequence). The CDR3 length is 15 residues. As DNA, the CDR3 is TGTGCCAGTGGTCCCGGGACTAGGGCGGCGAATGAGCAGTTCTTC. Its translation: CASGPGTRAANEQFF.

This chain connects TRBV11-3 to TRBJ2-3; 8 nucleotides line up with TRBD1. The CDR3 covers 17 residues. The ends lost 4 bases at V and 0 bases at J; junction bases unmatched: 9. Looked up from germline, CDR1 is SGHNT and CDR2 is YENEEA. The CDR3 reads CASSSRGTGGSTDTQYF. The CDR3 region has the DNA TGTGCCAGCAGCTCCAGGGGGACAGGTGGTAGCACAGATACGCAGTATTTT.

This clone was counted once. The chain joins TRBV2 to TRBJ2-1; D is unclear. The CDR3 runs to 13 residues. The V and J ends lost 6 bases and 5 bases respectively, with 11 bases between them. The germline CDR1 and CDR2 sequences are SNHLY and FYNNEI. CDR3 DNA sequence: TGTGCCAGCAGATCCCGGGCCCACAATGAGCAGTTCTTC. Translating it yields CASRSRAHNEQFF. The full variable domain, its missing parts supplied by reference TRBV2 and TRBJ2-1, is EPEVTQTPSHQVTQMGQEVILRCVPISNHLYFYWYRQILGQKVEFLVSFYNNEISEKSEIFDDQFSVERPDGSNFTLKIRSTKLEDSAMYFCASRSRAHNEQFFGPGTRLTVL.

This chain joins TRBV7-8 and TRBJ2-5, with 10 bases that match TRBD1. This CDR3 has 15 amino acids. Germline lookup yields CDR1 SGHVS and CDR2 FQNEAQ. V lost 5 bases, J lost 4 bases, and 7 bases stayed unmatched. The CDR3 region has the DNA TGTGCCAGCAGCCCCGAGGACAGGGGGGGAGAGACCCAGTACTTC. It encodes CASSPEDRGGETQYF.

The chain joins TRBV19 to TRBJ2-5; 7 nucleotides match TRBD1. Germline V gene lookup returns CDR1 LNHDA and CDR2 SQIVND (reference sequence). V shed 4 bases and J 0 bases; nucleotides not matched to a gene: 8. The CDR3 consists of 16 residues. CDR3: CASSTQLGTDQETQYF. CDR3 in DNA: TGTGCCAGTAGTACCCAACTAGGGACAGACCAAGAGACCCAGTACTTC.

V is TRBV27 and J is TRBJ2-7; possibly TRBD2 for D (6 bases). The CDR3 length is 14 residues. Deletions cut 6 bases from V and 3 bases from J, with 15 bases between. Germline CDR1 reads MNHEY; CDR2 reads SMNVEV (reference sequence). CDR3 bases: TGTGCCAGCAGCCGACGGGGGAGCGGCTACGAGCAGTACTTC. It encodes CASSRRGSGYEQYF.

The chain combines TRBV6-6 with TRBJ1-5; unclear D gene. Germline CDR1 reads MNHNY; CDR2 reads SVGAGI (reference sequence). The V and J ends lost 7 bases and 4 bases respectively, with 17 bases between them. This CDR3 spans 15 amino acids. The CDR3 DNA reads TGTGCCAGCACTTCGGAGGAGAAACTTAATCAGCCCCAGCATTTT. Amino acids: CASTSEEKLNQPQHF.

This sequence joins TRBV27 and TRBJ2-7; D not resolved. Between the trimmed V and J ends, which lost 3 bases and 3 bases, there was a span of 9 bases. The CDR3 is 13 amino acids. The germline gives CDR1 MNHEY, CDR2 SMNVEV (reference sequence). CDR3 sequence reads: CASSFATDYEQYF. The CDR3, as DNA: TGTGCCAGCAGTTTTGCCACCGACTACGAGCAGTACTTC.